The 27 T cell receptor beta chains presented below share a single source sample, sequenced in a study of post-analysis software for immune sequencing data. General study findings and limits: A handful of TRBV segments appeared more often in patients than in controls, and TRBV5-6, TRBV5-1 and TRBV20-1 were among these.

TCR beta cDNA libraries included unique molecular identifiers. One entry per CDR3 protein results from TCRdb running MiXCR on the PCR reads. In the table there are approximately 730,000 distinct CDR3 sequences, more than 45% of which are singletons. These receptors lack a known antigen. The material sequenced was blood. The receptors come from a girl aged 10-17 years with multiple sclerosis.

This clonotype was detected once. V gene TRBV4-2 combines with J gene TRBJ2-1, with 7 bases that match TRBD2. After removal of 0 bases from V and 5 bases from J, the junction contained 4 bases not matched to a gene. The CDR3 loop spans 15 amino acids. CDR1 is LGHNA and CDR2 is YNFKEQ in the germline V gene. CDR3 nucleotide sequence: TGTGCCAGCAGCCAAGACGGACTAGGCGACAATGAGCAGTTCTTC. Its translation is CASSQDGLGDNEQFF.

The chain has TRBV15 and TRBJ1-4; 7 bases map to TRBD1. J lost 5 bases, V lost 3 bases, and 6 bases had no gene match. CDR1 is LNHNV and CDR2 is YYDKDF in the germline V gene (reference sequence). CDR3 length: 15 amino acids. In nucleotides, the CDR3 is TGTGCCACCAGCAGCGAGGGGGCGAGAAATGAAAAACTGTTTTTT. It specifies CATSSEGARNEKLFF.

This clonotype was seen more than once but under ten times. V usage is TRBV7-9 and J usage is TRBJ1-2, with a weak D call TRBD1 (5 bases). V lost 6 bases, J lost 7 bases, and 15 bases lay in between. Germline loops: CDR1 SEHNR, CDR2 FQNEAQ (reference sequence). The CDR3 runs to 13 residues. CDR3 sequence reads: CASRGPGTGGYTF. For the CDR3, the DNA is TGTGCCAGCAGGGGTCCCGGGACGGGTGGCTACACCTTC. Variable domain in full (rest from reference TRBV7-9 and TRBJ1-2): DTGVSQNPRHKITKRGQNVTFRCDPISEHNRLYWYRQTLGQGPEFLTYFQNEAQLEKSRLLSDRFSAERPKGSFSTLEIQRTEQGDSAMYLCASRGPGTGGYTFGSGTRLTVV.

The V call is TRBV5-5, the J call TRBJ2-7, with TRBD2 matching over 7 bases. CDR1 is SGHKS and CDR2 is YYEKEE in the germline V gene (reference sequence). This CDR3 has 15 residues. The V segment lost 5 bases and the J segment 2 bases; nucleotides outside the gene matches: 10. The CDR3 DNA reads as TGTGCCAGCAGACTTGCCCCTAGCGGAACCTACGAGCAGTACTTC. This gives the protein CASRLAPSGTYEQYF.

This clonotype was recorded only once. The genes are TRBV24-1 and TRBJ2-5; D may be TRBD1 (6 bases). The V end lost 3 bases, the J end lost 11 bases, and 24 bases lay between the germline ends. The CDR3 is 16 residues long. Germline V CDR1 and CDR2: KGHDR, SFDVKD. CDR3 in DNA: TGTGCCACCAGTGATGAAACAGGGTGGGCTCCCGGCAGACAGTACTTC. Its protein is CATSDETGWAPGRQYF.

This clonotype was seen more than once but under ten times. The V and J genes are TRBV11-2 and TRBJ2-7; 7 bases align to TRBD1. The J call is doubtful: the DNA matches TRBJ2-5 better. Germline assignment: CDR1 SGHAT and CDR2 FQNNGV. The CDR3 is 16 residues long. DNA of the CDR3: TGTGCCAGCAGCTCCCAGAGGAGCAGGGGGCAAGAGACCCAGTACTTC. Protein sequence: CASSSQRSRGQETQYF.

V and J are TRBV10-2 and TRBJ2-1; TRBD2 matches 9 bases. V trimming: 7 bases; J trimming: 5 bases; junction bases outside the gene matches: 6. The CDR3 spans 14 residues. The germline gives CDR1 WSHSY, CDR2 SAAADI. The CDR3 reads CASNRLAGHNEQFF. DNA of the CDR3: TGCGCCAGCAATCGGCTAGCGGGACACAATGAGCAGTTCTTC.

V usage is TRBV6-6 and J usage is TRBJ2-7; no firm D call. This CDR3 has 14 amino acids. The germline V gene encodes CDR1 MNHNY and CDR2 SVGAGI (reference sequence). The V and J ends lost 8 bases and 2 bases respectively, with 16 bases between them. In DNA form, the CDR3 reads TGTGCCAGCTTCCGGTCCGCGTCTACCTACGAGCAGTACTTC. It encodes CASFRSASTYEQYF.

This chain's CDR3 is CASSFNSDYGYTF. In nucleotides, the CDR3 is TGTGCCAGCAGCTTCAACAGTGACTATGGCTACACCTTC. The chain combines TRBV7-2 with TRBJ1-2; D not resolved. Trimming left V 3 bases short and J 3 bases short, with 8 bases between. Germline V gene lookup returns CDR1 SGHTA and CDR2 FQGNSA. The CDR3 length is 13 residues.

This rearrangement joins TRBV6-1 to TRBJ1-1; no definite D call. V was clipped by 0 bases and J by 3 bases, with 11 bases between them. CDR3 length equals 15 residues. Per germline, CDR1 MNHNS and CDR2 SASEGT. CDR3 loop: CASSEAAVPDTEAFF. CDR3 DNA: TGTGCCAGCAGTGAAGCAGCGGTTCCAGACACTGAAGCTTTCTTT.

This clonotype was found a few times. V and J are TRBV20-1 and TRBJ2-7, with 8 bases fitting TRBD1. The DNA end is more similar to TRBJ2-4, so the J call may be wrong. CDR1 DFQATT and CDR2 SNEGSKA come from the germline V gene (reference sequence). The CDR3 is 15 amino acids. CDR3 in DNA: TGCAGTGCTAGTAGGTGGACAGGGAGGCAAAACATTCAGTACTTC. This codes for CSASRWTGRQNIQYF.

This clonotype was seen only a few times. The chain combines TRBV7-8 with TRBJ2-5; perhaps TRBD1 as D (6 bases). The CDR3 loop spans 14 amino acids. Germline V gives CDR1 SGHVS, CDR2 FQNEAQ. V was shortened by 1 base and J by 5 bases, with 11 bases between the two germline ends. The CDR3: CASSLGGLRETQYF. Written as DNA, the CDR3 is TGTGCCAGCAGCTTAGGGGGGCTACGGGAGACCCAGTACTTC.

This clonotype has a handful of counts. The J gene is TRBJ2-1, the V gene TRBV5-6; 7 nucleotides line up with TRBD2. The germline CDR1 and CDR2 sequences are SGHDT and YYEEEE. J gave up 6 bases and V 2 bases, and 5 bases lay outside the gene matches. The CDR3 loop spans 14 amino acids. CDR3 nucleotide sequence: TGTGCCAGCAGCTTTCGCGGGAGTCGCAATGAGCAGTTCTTC. Its protein product is CASSFRGSRNEQFF.

The chain couples TRBV10-3 to TRBJ2-1; D ambiguous. The J call may not be correct, given that the DNA end is closer to TRBJ2-7. The CDR3 is made up of 14 amino acids. Per germline, CDR1 ENHRY and CDR2 SYGVKD. The CDR3 sequence is CAISEFGVDNEQYF. The DNA of the CDR3 is TGTGCCATCAGTGAGTTTGGTGTAGACAATGAGCAGTACTTC.

The count of this clonotype is one. The V gene is TRBV3-1, the J gene TRBJ2-7; TRBD1 is a possible D gene (5 bases). The CDR3 consists of 15 residues. CDR1 and CDR2 from the germline V gene are LGHDT and YNNKEL (reference sequence). Trimming cost V 1 base and J 1 base, with 11 bases left between them. In nucleotides, the CDR3 is TGTGCCAGCAGCCAAGGAAATACAGGATCCTACGAGCAGTACTTC. Translated: CASSQGNTGSYEQYF.

In this sample, this clonotype turned up a few times. The V and J genes are TRBV7-9 and TRBJ2-1, with 11 bases identical to TRBD1. CDR3 size: 15 residues. Germline assignment: CDR1 SEHNR and CDR2 FQNEAQ (reference sequence). V dropped 3 bases and J dropped 8; count of bases not matched to a gene: 6. DNA of the CDR3: TGTGCCAGCAGCTTCCGGGACAGGGGGATAGATGAGCAGTTCTTC. It is translated as CASSFRDRGIDEQFF. The whole variable domain, remainder taken from reference TRBV7-9 and TRBJ2-1, is DTGVSQNPRHKITKRGQNVTFRCDPISEHNRLYWYRQTLGQGPEFLTYFQNEAQLEKSRLLSDRFSAERPKGSFSTLEIQRTEQGDSAMYLCASSFRDRGIDEQFFGPGTRLTVL.

The V gene is TRBV20-1, the J gene TRBJ1-1, with D tentatively TRBD1 (5 bases). The length of the CDR3 is 17 residues. From germline, CDR1 is DFQATT and CDR2 SNEGSKA (reference sequence). The ends were cut back, 3 bases at V and 5 bases at J, with 25 bases in the middle. The CDR3 is CSASHPMPGLRGTEAFF. CDR3 coding DNA: TGCAGTGCTAGCCACCCGATGCCGGGACTTAGAGGGACTGAAGCTTTCTTT.

V and J are TRBV7-9 and TRBJ2-6, with D possibly being TRBD2 (6 bases). With 1 base removed from V and 2 bases from J, the gap between germline ends came to 9 bases. The germline CDR1 and CDR2 sequences are SEHNR and FQNEAQ (reference sequence). The CDR3 sequence is 16 residues long. This chain's CDR3 is CASSLVRGTGANVLTF. In DNA, the CDR3 is TGTGCCAGCAGCTTAGTTCGGGGGACTGGGGCCAACGTCCTGACTTTC.

This rearrangement joins TRBV2 to TRBJ2-7; TRBD2 matches 9 bases. Germline values: CDR1 SNHLY, CDR2 FYNNEI. This CDR3 spans 15 amino acids. J was trimmed by 2 bases and V by 6 bases; bases with no gene match: 8. The CDR3 protein is CASSAGTSRPYEQYF. The DNA for the CDR3 is TGTGCCAGCAGCGCCGGGACTAGCAGACCCTACGAGCAGTACTTC. Using reference TRBV2 and TRBJ2-7 for the parts outside the CDR3, the full variable domain is EPEVTQTPSHQVTQMGQEVILRCVPISNHLYFYWYRQILGQKVEFLVSFYNNEISEKSEIFDDQFSVERPDGSNFTLKIRSTKLEDSAMYFCASSAGTSRPYEQYFGPGTRLTVT.

The rearrangement links TRBV28 to TRBJ1-2, with unresolved D. Per germline, CDR1 MDHEN and CDR2 SYDVKM. Trimming removed 2 bases at V and 8 bases at J, with 18 bases between. This CDR3 comprises 15 residues. In nucleotides, the CDR3 is TGTGCCAGCAGTTTACCCTGGGGAATAGCGGACGGCTACACCTTC. Translated: CASSLPWGIADGYTF.

This chain uses TRBV5-1 with TRBJ2-5, with 9 nucleotides matching TRBD1. The DNA matches TRBJ2-7 better at its end, which makes the J call doubtful. Germline V lookup: CDR1 SGHRS, CDR2 YFSETQ. CDR3 size: 14 residues. The CDR3 DNA follows: TGCGCCAGCACCTCATACAGGGGGCATAACGAGCAGTACTTC. It specifies CASTSYRGHNEQYF.

The chain has TRBV7-2 and TRBJ2-3, with 14 bases lining up with TRBD2. The CDR3 consists of 16 residues. V dropped 5 bases and J dropped 5; count of bases not matched to a gene: 6. The germline CDR1 and CDR2 sequences are SGHTA and FQGNSA. The CDR3 coding sequence is TGTGCCAGCAGCGCCGGACTAGCGGGAGGCTTAGATACGCAGTATTTT. It specifies CASSAGLAGGLDTQYF.

Turning to this clonotype: One end of the junction fails to match germline, which may point to a read error. The V and J genes are TRBV6-5 and TRBJ2-2; 8 nucleotides match TRBD1. CDR3 length: 15 amino acids. CDR1 is MNHEY and CDR2 is SVGAGI in the germline V gene. CDR3 region: CASSLGQVETGERFF. Written as DNA, the CDR3 is TGTGCCAGCAGCCTGGGACAGGTAGAGACCGGGGAGCGGTTTTTT.

This clonotype was counted only a few times. The chain carries TRBV5-1 and TRBJ1-1; D not certain. The ends were cut back, 0 bases at V and 3 bases at J, with 6 bases in the middle. Looked up from germline, CDR1 is SGHRS and CDR2 is YFSETQ. This CDR3 region has 13 residues. CDR3 region: CASSLAVDTEAFF. The CDR3 nucleotides are TGCGCCAGCAGCTTGGCTGTGGACACTGAAGCTTTCTTT.

Here the CDR3 DNA reads TGCGCCAGCAGCCAAGGACCGGGACAGGGGACCTTCTACGAGCAGTACTTC. Its protein product is CASSQGPGQGTFYEQYF. V usage is TRBV4-1 and J usage is TRBJ2-7, with 10 nucleotides matching TRBD1. Looked up from germline, CDR1 is MGHRA and CDR2 is YSYEKL. Trimming cost V 1 base and J 3 bases; bases outside gene matches: 9. The CDR3 loop spans 17 amino acids.

The V call is TRBV20-1, the J call TRBJ2-7, with a possible D match to TRBD1 (6 bases). CDR3 length: 13 residues. CDR1 DFQATT and CDR2 SNEGSKA come from the germline V gene (reference sequence). V shed 7 bases and J shed 3 bases, with 16 bases lying between them. The DNA for the CDR3 is TGCAGTGTTCTGCTCGGACAGAACTACGAGCAGTACTTC. It yields the protein CSVLLGQNYEQYF.

In its sample, this clonotype was seen a few times. The rearrangement joins TRBV20-1 to TRBJ2-5, with a weak D call TRBD2 (5 bases). This CDR3 is built from 14 residues. Germline CDR1 DFQATT, CDR2 SNEGSKA (reference sequence). Trimming cost V 0 bases and J 0 bases, with 8 bases left between them. In DNA form, the CDR3 reads TGCAGTGCTAGAGATCCTAGCAACCAAGAGACCCAGTACTTC. Encoded protein: CSARDPSNQETQYF.